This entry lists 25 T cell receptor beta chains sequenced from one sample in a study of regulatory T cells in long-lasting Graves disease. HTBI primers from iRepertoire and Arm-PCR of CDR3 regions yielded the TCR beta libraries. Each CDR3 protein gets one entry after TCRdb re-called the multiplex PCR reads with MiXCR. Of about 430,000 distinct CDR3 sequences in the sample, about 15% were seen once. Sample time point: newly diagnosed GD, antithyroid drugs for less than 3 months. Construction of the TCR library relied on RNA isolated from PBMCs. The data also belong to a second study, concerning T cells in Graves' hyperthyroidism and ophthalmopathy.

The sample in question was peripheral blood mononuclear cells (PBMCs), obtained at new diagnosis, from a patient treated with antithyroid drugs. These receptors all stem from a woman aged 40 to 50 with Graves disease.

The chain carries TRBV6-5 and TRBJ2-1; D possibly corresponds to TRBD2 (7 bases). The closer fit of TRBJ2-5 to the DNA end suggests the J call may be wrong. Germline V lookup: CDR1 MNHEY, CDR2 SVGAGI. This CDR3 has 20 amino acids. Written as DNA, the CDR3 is TGTGCCAGCAGTTACTACTCGTGGGGGCTGGGTGAGCGGGGTCAAGAGACCCAGTACTTC. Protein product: CASSYYSWGLGERGQETQYF.

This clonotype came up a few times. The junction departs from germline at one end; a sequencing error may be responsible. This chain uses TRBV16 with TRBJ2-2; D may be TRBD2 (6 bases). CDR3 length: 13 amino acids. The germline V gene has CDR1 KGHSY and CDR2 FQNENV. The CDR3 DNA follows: TGTGCCAGCAGCCAACTAGCGACCGGAGAGCTGTTTTTT. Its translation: CASSQLATGELFF. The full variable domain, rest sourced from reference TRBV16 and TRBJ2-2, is GEEVAQTPKHLVRGEGQKAKLYCAPIKGHSYVFWYQQVLKNEFKFLISFQNENVFDETGMPKERFSAKCLPNSPCSLEIQATKLEDSAVYFCASSQLATGELFFGEGSRLTVL.

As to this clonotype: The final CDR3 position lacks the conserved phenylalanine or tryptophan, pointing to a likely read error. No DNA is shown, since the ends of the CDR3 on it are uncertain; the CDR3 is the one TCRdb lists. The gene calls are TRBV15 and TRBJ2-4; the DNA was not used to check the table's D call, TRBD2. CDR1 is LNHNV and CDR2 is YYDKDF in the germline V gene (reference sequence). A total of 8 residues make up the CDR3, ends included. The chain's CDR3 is CATSRDSG.

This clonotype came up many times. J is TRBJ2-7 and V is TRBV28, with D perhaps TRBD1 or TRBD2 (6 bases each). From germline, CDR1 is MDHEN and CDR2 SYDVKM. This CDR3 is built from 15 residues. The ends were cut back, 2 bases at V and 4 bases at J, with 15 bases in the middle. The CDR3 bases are TGTGCCAGCAGTTTAGGGCCCTTAGGGGGGTACGAGCAGTACTTC. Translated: CASSLGPLGGYEQYF.

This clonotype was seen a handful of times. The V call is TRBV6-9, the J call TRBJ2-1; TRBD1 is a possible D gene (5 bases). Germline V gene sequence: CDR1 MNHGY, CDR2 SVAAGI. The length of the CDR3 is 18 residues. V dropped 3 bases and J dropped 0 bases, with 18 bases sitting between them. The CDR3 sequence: CASSYAGWGRSSYNEQFF. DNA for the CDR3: TGTGCCAGCAGTTACGCCGGTTGGGGCAGGAGCTCCTACAATGAGCAGTTCTTC.

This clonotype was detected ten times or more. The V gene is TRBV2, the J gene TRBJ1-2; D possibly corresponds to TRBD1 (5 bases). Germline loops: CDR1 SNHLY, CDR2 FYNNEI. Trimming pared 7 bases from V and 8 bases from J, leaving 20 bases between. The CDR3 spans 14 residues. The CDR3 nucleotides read TGTGCCAGCACTCGTGACGGGGGGTCAGGGGGCTACACCTTC. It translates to CASTRDGGSGGYTF.

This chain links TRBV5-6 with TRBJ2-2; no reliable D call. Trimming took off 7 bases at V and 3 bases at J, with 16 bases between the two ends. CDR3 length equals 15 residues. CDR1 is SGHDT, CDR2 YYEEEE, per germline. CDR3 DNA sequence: TGTGCCAGCCGCCCGAGAGGTTCTTACACCGGGGAGCTGTTTTTT. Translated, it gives CASRPRGSYTGELFF. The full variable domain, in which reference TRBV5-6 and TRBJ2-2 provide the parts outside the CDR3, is DAGVTQSPTHLIKTRGQQVTLRCSPKSGHDTVSWYQQALGQGPQFIFQYYEEEERQRGNFPDRFSGHQFPNYSSELNVNALLLGDSALYLCASRPRGSYTGELFFGEGSRLTVL.

This CDR3 reads CASSHPRDRPNTGELFF. The CDR3 DNA reads TGCGCCAGCAGCCACCCCCGGGACAGACCGAACACCGGGGAGCTGTTTTTT. V gene TRBV4-3 combines with J gene TRBJ2-2, with 7 bases lining up with TRBD1. Germline assignment: CDR1 LGHNA and CDR2 YSLEER. This CDR3 region has 17 residues. Trimming cost V 3 bases and J 0 bases; bases outside gene matches: 7.

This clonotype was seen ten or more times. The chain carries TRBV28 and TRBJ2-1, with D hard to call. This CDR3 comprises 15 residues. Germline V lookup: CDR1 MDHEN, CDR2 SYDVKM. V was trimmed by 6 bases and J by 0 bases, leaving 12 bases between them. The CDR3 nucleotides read TGTGCCAGCAGCGGGTCGGGTTACTCCTACAATGAGCAGTTCTTC. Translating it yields CASSGSGYSYNEQFF. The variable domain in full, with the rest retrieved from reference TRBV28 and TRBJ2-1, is DVKVTQSSRYLVKRTGEKVFLECVQDMDHENMFWYRQDPGLGLRLIYFSYDVKMKEKGDIPEGYSVSREKKERFSLILESASTNQTSMYLCASSGSGYSYNEQFFGPGTRLTVL.

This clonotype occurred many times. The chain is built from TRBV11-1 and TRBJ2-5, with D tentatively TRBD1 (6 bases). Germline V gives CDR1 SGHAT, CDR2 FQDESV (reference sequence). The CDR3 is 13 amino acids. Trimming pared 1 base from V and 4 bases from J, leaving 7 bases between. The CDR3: CASSLDRVETQYF. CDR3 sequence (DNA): TGTGCCAGCAGCTTAGACAGGGTAGAGACCCAGTACTTC. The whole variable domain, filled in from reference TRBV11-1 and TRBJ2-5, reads EAEVAQSPRYKITEKSQAVAFWCDPISGHATLYWYRQILGQGPELLVQFQDESVVDDSQLPKDRFSAERLKGVDSTLKIQPAELGDSAMYLCASSLDRVETQYFGPGTRLLVL.

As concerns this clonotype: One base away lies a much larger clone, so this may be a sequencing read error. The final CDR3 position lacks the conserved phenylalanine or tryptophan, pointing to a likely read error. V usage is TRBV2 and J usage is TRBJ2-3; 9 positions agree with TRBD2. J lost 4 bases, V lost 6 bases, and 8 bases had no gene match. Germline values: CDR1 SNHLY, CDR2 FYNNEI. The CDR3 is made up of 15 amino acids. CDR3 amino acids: CASSFPGLAADTQYI. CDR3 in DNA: TGTGCCAGCAGCTTCCCGGGACTAGCAGCAGATACGCAGTATATT.

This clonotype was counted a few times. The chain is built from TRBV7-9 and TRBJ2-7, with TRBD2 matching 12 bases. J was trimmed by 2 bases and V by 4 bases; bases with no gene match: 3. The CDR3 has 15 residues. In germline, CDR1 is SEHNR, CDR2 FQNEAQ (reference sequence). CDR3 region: CASSSGLAGTYEQYF. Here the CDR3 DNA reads TGTGCCAGCAGCTCGGGACTAGCGGGCACCTACGAGCAGTACTTC.

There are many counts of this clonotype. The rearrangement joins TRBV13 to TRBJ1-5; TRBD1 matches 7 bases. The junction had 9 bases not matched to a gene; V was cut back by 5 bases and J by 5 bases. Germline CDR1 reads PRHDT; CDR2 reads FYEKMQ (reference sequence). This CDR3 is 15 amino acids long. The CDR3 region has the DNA TGTGCCAGCAGCCGAGGGGGCGGGGTTGATCAGCCCCAGCATTTT. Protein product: CASSRGGGVDQPQHF.

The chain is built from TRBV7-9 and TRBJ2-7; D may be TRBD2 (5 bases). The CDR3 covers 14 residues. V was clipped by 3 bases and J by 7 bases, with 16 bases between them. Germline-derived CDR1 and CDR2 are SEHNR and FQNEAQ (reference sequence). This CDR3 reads CASSLWLAWEEQYF. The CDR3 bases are TGTGCCAGCAGCTTGTGGCTAGCCTGGGAGGAGCAGTACTTC.

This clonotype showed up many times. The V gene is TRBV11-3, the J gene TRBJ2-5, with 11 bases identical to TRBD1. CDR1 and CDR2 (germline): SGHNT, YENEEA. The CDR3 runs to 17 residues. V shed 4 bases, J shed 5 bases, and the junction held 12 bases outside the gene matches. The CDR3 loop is CASSSRLGTGGDETQYF. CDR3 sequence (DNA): TGTGCCAGCAGCTCAAGATTAGGGACAGGGGGTGACGAGACCCAGTACTTC.

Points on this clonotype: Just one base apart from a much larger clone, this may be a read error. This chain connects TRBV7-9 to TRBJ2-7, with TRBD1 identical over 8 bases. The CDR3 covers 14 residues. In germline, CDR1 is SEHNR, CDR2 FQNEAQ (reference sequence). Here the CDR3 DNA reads TGTACCAGCAGCACCTCGGGACAGGCGTACGAGCAGTACTTC. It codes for CTSSTSGQAYEQYF.

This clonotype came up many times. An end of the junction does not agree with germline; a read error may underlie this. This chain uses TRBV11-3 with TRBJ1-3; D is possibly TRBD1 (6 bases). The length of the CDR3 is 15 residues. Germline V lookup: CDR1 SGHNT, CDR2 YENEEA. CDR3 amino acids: CASSPAGTTGSTIYF. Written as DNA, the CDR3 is TGTGCCAGCAGCCCAGCCGGGACAACTGGAAGCACCATATATTTT. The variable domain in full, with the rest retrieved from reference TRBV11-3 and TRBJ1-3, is EAGVVQSPRYKIIEKKQPVAFWCNPISGHNTLYWYLQNLGQGPELLIRYENEEAVDDSQLPKDRFSAERLKGVDSTLKIQPAELGDSAVYLCASSPAGTTGSTIYFGEGSWLTVV.

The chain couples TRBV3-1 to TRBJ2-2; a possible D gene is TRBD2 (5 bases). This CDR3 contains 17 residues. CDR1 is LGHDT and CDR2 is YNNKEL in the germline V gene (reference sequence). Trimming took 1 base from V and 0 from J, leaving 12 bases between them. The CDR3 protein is CASSQGVRGSNTGELFF. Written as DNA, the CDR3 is TGTGCCAGCAGCCAAGGGGTCAGAGGGTCGAACACCGGGGAGCTGTTTTTT.

CDR3 bases: TGTGCCAGCAGCGTTGATAGCGGGAGGTTCGGTGAGCAGTTCTTC. Translated, it gives CASSVDSGRFGEQFF. The V gene is TRBV9, the J gene TRBJ2-1; 10 bases map to TRBD2. Germline lookup yields CDR1 SGDLS and CDR2 YYNGEE. The CDR3 covers 15 residues. After removal of 2 bases from V and 9 bases from J, the junction contained 8 bases not matched to a gene.

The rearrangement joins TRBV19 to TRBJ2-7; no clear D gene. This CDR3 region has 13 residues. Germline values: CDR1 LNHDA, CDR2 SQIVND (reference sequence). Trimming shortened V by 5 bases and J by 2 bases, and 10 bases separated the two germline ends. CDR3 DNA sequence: TGTGCCAGTAGTGCGGCCCAAACCTACGAGCAGTACTTC. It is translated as CASSAAQTYEQYF.

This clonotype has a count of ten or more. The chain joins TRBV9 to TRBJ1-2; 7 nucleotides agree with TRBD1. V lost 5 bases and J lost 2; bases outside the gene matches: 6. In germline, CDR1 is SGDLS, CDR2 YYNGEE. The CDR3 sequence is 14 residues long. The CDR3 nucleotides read TGTGCCAGCAGGAACCAGACAGGGAACTATGGCTACACCTTC. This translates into CASRNQTGNYGYTF.

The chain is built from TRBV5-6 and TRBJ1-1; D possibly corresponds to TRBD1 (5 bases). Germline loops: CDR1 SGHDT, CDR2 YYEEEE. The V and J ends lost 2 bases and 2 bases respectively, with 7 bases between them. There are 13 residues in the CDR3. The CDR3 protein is CASSFGANTEAFF. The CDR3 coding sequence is TGTGCCAGCAGCTTCGGGGCTAACACTGAAGCTTTCTTT.

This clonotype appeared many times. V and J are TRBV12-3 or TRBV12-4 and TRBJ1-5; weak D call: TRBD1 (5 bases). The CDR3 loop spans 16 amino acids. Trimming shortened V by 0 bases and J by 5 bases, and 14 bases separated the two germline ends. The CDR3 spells CASSLAVEGVDQPQHF. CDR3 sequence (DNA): TGTGCCAGCAGTTTAGCGGTGGAAGGGGTCGATCAGCCCCAGCATTTT.

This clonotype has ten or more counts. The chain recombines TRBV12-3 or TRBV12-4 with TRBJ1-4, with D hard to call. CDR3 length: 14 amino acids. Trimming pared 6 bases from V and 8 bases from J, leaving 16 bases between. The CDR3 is CASSPKRAEEKLFF. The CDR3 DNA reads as TGTGCCAGCAGCCCCAAACGGGCCGAGGAAAAACTGTTTTTT.

The CDR3 loop is CASSKGSYEQYF. In DNA form, the CDR3 reads TGTGCCAGCAGTAAGGGCTCCTACGAGCAGTACTTC. V is TRBV6-1 and J is TRBJ2-7; D is undetermined. Trimming left V 5 bases short and J 0 bases short, with 5 bases between. Looked up from germline, CDR1 is MNHNS and CDR2 is SASEGT. This CDR3 has 12 amino acids.